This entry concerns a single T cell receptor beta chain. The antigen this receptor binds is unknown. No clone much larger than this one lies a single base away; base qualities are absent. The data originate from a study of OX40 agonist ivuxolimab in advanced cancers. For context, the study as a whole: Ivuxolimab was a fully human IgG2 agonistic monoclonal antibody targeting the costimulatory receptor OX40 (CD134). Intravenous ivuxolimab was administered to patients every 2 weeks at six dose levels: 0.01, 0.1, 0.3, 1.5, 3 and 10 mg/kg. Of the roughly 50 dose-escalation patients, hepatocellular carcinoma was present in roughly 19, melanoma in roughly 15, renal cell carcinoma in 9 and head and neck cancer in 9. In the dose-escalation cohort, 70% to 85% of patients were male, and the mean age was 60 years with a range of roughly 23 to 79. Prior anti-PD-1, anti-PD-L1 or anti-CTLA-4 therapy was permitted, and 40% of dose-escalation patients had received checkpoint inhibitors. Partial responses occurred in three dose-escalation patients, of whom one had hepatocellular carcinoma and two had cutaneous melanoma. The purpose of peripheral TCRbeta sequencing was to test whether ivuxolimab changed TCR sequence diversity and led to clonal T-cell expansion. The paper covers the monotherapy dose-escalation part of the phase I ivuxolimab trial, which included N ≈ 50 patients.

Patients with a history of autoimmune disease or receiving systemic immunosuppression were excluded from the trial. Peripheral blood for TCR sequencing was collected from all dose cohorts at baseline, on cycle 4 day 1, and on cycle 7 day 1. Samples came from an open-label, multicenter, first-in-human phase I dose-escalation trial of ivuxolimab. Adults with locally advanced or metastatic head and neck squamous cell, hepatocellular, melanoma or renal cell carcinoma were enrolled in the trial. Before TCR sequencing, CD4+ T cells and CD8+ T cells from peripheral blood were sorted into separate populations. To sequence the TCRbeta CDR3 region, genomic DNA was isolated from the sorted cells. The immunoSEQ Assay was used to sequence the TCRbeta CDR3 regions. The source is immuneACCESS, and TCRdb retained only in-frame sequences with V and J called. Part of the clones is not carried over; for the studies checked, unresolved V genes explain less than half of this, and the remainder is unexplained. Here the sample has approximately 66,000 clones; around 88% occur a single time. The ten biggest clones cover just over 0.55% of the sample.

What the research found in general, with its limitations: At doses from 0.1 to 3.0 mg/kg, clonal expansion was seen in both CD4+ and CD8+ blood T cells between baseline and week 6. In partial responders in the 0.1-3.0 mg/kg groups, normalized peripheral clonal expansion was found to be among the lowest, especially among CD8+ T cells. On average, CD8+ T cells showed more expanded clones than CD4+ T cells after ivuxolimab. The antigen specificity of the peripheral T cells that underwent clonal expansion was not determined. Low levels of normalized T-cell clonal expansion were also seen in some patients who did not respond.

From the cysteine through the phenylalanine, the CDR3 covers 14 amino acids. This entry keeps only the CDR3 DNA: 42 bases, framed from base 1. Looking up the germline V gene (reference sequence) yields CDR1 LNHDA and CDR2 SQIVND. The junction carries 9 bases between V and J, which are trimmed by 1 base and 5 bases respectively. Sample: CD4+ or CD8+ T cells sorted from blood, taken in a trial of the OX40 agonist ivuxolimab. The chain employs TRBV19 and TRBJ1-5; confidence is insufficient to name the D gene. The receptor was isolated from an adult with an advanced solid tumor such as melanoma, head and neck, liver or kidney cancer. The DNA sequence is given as TGTGCCAGTAGTATAGGGGGTTGGGATCAGCCCCAGCATTTT. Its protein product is CASSIGGWDQPQHF.